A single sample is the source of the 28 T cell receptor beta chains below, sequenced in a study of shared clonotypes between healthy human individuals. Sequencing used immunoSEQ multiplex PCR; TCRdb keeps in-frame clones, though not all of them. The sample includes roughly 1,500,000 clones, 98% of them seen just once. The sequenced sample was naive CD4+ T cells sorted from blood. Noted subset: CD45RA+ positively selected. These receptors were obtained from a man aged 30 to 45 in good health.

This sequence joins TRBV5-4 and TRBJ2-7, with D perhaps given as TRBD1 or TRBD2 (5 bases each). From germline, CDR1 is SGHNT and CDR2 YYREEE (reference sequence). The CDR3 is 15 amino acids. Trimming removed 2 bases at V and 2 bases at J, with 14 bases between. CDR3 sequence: CASSFPGTRTYEQYF. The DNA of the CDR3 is TGTGCCAGCAGCTTCCCCGGGACGCGGACCTACGAGCAGTACTTC.

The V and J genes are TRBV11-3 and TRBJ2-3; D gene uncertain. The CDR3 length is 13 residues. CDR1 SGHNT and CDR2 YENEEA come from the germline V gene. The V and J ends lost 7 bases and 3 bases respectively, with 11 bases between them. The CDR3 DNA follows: TGTGCCAGCAACAAAAAGAAGACAGATACGCAGTATTTT. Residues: CASNKKKTDTQYF.

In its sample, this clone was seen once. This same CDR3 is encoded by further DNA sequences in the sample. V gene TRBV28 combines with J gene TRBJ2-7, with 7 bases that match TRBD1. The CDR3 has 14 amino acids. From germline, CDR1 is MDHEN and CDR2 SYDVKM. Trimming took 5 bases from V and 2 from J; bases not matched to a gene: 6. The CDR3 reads CASSTRQGAYEQYF. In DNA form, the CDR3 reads TGTGCCAGCAGTACCCGACAGGGAGCCTACGAGCAGTACTTC.

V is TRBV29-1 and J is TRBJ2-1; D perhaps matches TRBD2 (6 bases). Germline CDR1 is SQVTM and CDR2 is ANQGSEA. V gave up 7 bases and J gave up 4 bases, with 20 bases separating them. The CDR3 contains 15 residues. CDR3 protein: CSGPTRRDLYNEQFF. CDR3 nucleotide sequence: TGCAGCGGCCCCACGCGAAGGGACTTATACAATGAGCAGTTCTTC.

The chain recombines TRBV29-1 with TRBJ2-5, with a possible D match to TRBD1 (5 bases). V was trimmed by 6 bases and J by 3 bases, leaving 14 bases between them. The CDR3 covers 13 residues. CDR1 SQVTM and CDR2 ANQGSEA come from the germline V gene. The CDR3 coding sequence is TGCAGCGTGGGTGTCTCAGGGAAAGAGACCCAGTACTTC. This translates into CSVGVSGKETQYF. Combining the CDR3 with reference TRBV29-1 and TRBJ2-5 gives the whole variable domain SAVISQKPSRDICQRGTSLTIQCQVDSQVTMMFWYRQQPGQSLTLIATANQGSEATYESGFVIDKFPISRPNLTFSTLTVSNMSPEDSSIYLCSVGVSGKETQYFGPGTRLLVL.

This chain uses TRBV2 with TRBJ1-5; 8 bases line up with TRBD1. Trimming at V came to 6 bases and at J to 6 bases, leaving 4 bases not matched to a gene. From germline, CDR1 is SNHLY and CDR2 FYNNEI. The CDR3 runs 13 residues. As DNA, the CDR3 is TGTGCCAGCAGAGACAGGGGAGGTCAGCCCCAGCATTTT. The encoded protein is CASRDRGGQPQHF.

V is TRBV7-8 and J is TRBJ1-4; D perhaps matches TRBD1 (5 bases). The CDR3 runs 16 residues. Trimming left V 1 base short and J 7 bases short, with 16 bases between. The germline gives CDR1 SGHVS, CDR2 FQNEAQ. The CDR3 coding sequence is TGTGCCAGCAGCTTAGTCGGCTGGATAGGGGCTGAAAAACTGTTTTTT. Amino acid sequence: CASSLVGWIGAEKLFF.

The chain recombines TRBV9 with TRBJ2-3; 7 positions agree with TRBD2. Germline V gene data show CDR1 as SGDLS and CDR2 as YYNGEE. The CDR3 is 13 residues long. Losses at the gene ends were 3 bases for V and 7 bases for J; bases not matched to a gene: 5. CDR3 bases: TGTGCCAGCAGCGAGGGACTACTGAATACGCAGTATTTT. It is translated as CASSEGLLNTQYF.

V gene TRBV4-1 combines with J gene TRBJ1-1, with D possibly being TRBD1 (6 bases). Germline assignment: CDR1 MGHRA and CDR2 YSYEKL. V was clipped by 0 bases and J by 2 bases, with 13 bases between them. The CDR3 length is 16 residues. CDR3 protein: CASSQEFRGANTEAFF. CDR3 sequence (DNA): TGCGCCAGCAGCCAAGAATTCCGGGGGGCTAACACTGAAGCTTTCTTT.

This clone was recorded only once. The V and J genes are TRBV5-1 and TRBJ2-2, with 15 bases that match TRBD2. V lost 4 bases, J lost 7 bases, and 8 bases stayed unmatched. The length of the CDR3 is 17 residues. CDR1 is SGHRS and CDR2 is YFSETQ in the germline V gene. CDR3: CASSPGLAGGTGGELFF. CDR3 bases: TGCGCCAGCAGCCCGGGACTAGCGGGAGGTACCGGCGGGGAGCTGTTTTTT. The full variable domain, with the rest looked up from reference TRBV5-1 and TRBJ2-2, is KAGVTQTPRYLIKTRGQQVTLSCSPISGHRSVSWYQQTPGQGLQFLFEYFSETQRNKGNFPGRFSGRQFSNSRSEMNVSTLELGDSALYLCASSPGLAGGTGGELFFGEGSRLTVL.

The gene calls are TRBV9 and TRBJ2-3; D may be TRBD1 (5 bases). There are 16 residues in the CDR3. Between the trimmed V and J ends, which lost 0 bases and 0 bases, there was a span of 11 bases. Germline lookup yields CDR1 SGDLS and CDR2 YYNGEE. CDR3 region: CASSVGGALSTDTQYF. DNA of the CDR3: TGTGCCAGCAGCGTAGGTGGGGCTCTTAGCACAGATACGCAGTATTTT. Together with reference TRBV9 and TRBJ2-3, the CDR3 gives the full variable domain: DSGVTQTPKHLITATGQRVTLRCSPRSGDLSVYWYQQSLDQGLQFLIQYYNGEERAKGNILERFSAQQFPDLHSELNLSSLELGDSALYFCASSVGGALSTDTQYFGPGTRLTVL.

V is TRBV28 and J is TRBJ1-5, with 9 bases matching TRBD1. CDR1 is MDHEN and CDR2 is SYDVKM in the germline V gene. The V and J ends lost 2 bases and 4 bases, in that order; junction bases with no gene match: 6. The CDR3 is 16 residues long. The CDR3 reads CASSLGTGYRNQPQHF. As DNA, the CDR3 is TGTGCCAGCAGTTTAGGGACAGGGTATCGGAATCAGCCCCAGCATTTT.

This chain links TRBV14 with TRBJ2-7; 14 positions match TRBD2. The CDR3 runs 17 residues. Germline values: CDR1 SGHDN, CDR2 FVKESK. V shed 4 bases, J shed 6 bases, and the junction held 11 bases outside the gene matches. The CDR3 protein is CASSPRLAGGLGSEQYF. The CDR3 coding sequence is TGTGCCAGCAGCCCTCGACTAGCGGGAGGGCTCGGATCCGAGCAGTACTTC.

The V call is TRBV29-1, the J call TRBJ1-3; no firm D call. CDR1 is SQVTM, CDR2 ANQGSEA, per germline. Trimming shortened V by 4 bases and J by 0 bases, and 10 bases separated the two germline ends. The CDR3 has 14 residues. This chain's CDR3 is CSVVRSLSGNTIYF. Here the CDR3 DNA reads TGCAGCGTTGTGAGGTCACTCTCTGGAAACACCATATATTTT.

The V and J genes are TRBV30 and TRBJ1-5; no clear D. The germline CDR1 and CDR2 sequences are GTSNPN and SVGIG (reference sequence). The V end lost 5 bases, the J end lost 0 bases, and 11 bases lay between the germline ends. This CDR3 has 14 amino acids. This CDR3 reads CAWAQIYSNQPQHF. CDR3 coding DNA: TGTGCCTGGGCACAGATTTATAGCAATCAGCCCCAGCATTTT.

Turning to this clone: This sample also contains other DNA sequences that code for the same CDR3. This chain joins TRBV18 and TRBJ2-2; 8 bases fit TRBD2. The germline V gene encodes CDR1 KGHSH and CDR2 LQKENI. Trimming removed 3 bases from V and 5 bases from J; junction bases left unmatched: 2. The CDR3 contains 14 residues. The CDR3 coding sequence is TGTGCCAGCTCACCTTTAGCGGGAACCGGGGAGCTGTTTTTT. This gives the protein CASSPLAGTGELFF.

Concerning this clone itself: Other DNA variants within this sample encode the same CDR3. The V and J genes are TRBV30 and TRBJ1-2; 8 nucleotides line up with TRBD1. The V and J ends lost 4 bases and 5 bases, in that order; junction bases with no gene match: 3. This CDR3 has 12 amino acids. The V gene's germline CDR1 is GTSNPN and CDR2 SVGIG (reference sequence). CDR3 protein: CAWTGGGYGYTF. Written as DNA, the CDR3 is TGTGCCTGGACAGGGGGCGGGTATGGCTACACCTTC.

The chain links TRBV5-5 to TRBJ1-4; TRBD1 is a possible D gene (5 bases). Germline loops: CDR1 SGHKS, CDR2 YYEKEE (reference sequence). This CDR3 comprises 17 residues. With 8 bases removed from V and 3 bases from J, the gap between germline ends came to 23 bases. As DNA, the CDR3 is TGTGCCAGTTTAGGGAGAGACAGACGGATCTCTAATGAAAAACTGTTTTTT. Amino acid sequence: CASLGRDRRISNEKLFF.

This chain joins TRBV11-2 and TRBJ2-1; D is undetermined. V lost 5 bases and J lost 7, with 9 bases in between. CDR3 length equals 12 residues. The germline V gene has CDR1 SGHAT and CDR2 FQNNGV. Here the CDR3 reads CASSPSRNEQFF. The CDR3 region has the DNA TGTGCCAGCAGCCCTTCCAGGAATGAGCAGTTCTTC. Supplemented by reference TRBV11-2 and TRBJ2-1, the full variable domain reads EAGVAQSPRYKIIEKRQSVAFWCNPISGHATLYWYQQILGQGPKLLIQFQNNGVVDDSQLPKDRFSAERLKGVDSTLKIQPAKLEDSAVYLCASSPSRNEQFFGPGTRLTVL.

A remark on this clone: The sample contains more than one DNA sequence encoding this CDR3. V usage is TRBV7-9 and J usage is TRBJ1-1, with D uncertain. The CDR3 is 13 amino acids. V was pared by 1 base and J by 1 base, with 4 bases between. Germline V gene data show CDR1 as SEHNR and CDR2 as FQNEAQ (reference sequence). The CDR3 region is CASSLDPNTEAFF. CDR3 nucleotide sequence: TGTGCCAGCAGCTTAGACCCGAACACTGAAGCTTTCTTT.

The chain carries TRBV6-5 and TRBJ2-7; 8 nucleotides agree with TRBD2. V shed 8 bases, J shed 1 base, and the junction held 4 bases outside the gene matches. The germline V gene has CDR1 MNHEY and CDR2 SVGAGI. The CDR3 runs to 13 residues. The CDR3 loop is CASFGLASYEQYF. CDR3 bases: TGTGCCAGCTTTGGACTAGCATCCTACGAGCAGTACTTC.

The DNA for the CDR3 is TGCAGCGTCCTAAAGCTTGGACAGGGGGCCGGGGAGCTGTTTTTT. It translates to CSVLKLGQGAGELFF. The chain employs TRBV29-1 and TRBJ2-2; TRBD1 matches 10 bases. This CDR3 comprises 15 residues. Germline CDR1 reads SQVTM; CDR2 reads ANQGSEA. The ends lost 6 bases at V and 6 bases at J; junction bases unmatched: 10.

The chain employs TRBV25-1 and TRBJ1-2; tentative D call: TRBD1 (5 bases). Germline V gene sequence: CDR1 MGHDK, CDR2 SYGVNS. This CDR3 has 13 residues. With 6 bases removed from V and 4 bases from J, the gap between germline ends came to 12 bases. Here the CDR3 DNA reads TGTGCCAGCAGCTCCGGGACCCTCTATGGCTACACCTTC. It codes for CASSSGTLYGYTF.

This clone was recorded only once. The CDR3 protein is CASTDFATSGTYEQYF. In nucleotides, the CDR3 is TGTGCCAGTACGGACTTTGCAACTAGCGGAACCTACGAGCAGTACTTC. This chain connects TRBV19 to TRBJ2-7; 8 positions match TRBD2. The CDR3 is 16 amino acids. Trimming at V came to 7 bases and at J to 2 bases, leaving 13 bases not matched to a gene. In germline, CDR1 is LNHDA, CDR2 SQIVND (reference sequence).

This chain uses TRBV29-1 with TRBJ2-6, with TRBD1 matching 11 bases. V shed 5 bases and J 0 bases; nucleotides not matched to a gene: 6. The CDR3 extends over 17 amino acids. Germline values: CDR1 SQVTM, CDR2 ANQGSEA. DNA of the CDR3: TGCAGCGTTTCCGGGACAGGGGGATACTCTGGGGCCAACGTCCTGACTTTC. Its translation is CSVSGTGGYSGANVLTF. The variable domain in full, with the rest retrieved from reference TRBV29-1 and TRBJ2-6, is SAVISQKPSRDICQRGTSLTIQCQVDSQVTMMFWYRQQPGQSLTLIATANQGSEATYESGFVIDKFPISRPNLTFSTLTVSNMSPEDSSIYLCSVSGTGGYSGANVLTFGAGSRLTVL.

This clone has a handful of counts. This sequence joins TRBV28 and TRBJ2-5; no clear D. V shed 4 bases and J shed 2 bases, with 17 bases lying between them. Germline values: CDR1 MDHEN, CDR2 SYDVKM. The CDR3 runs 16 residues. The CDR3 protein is CASSSGESRSQETQYF. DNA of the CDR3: TGTGCCAGCAGTTCTGGTGAATCCAGGTCACAAGAGACCCAGTACTTC.

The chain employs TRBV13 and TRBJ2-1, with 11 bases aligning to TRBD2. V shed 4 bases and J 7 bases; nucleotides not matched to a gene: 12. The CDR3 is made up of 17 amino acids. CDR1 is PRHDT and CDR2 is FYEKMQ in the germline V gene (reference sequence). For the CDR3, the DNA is TGTGCCAGCAGCTCGGGGAAACTAGCGGGAGTAGTGAATGAGCAGTTCTTC. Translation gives CASSSGKLAGVVNEQFF. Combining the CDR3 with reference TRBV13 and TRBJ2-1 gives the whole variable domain AAGVIQSPRHLIKEKRETATLKCYPIPRHDTVYWYQQGPGQDPQFLISFYEKMQSDKGSIPDRFSAQQFSDYHSELNMSSLELGDSALYFCASSSGKLAGVVNEQFFGPGTRLTVL.

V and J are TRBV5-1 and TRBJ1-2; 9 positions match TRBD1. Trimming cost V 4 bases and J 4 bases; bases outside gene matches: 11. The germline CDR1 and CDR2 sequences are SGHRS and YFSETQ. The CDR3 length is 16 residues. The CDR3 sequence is CASSPTGQGIFYGYTF. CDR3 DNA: TGCGCCAGCAGCCCAACCGGACAGGGGATATTCTATGGCTACACCTTC.